The present T cell receptor (beta chain) was sequenced within a study of cytomegalovirus exposure and HLA in healthy donors. PCR amplification relied on 60 Vbeta primers (plus 13 Jbeta primers). TCRdb's copy holds only in-frame clones and misses some; the assay was immunoSEQ multiplex PCR. The repertoire has roughly 100,000 clones, 73% of them found once; the top ten carry approximately 3.5%. Study-wide results and caveats: Across donors, presence/absence analyses took sequencing depth to be roughly uniform.

CDR3 length: 14 amino acids. Germline V gene lookup returns CDR1 MDHEN and CDR2 SYDVKM. Trimming left V 5 bases short and J 8 bases short, with 18 bases between. This clone has just one count. The antigen is not known. This receptor was obtained from a man aged 40-50 years in good health and CMV-seronegative. Sequenced material: PBMCs. The rearrangement links TRBV28 to TRBJ1-2, with D possibly matching TRBD1 (6 bases). The CDR3 DNA follows: TGTGCCAGCAGTCTACGGACAGACCTATGGGGCTACACCTTC. Encoded protein: CASSLRTDLWGYTF.